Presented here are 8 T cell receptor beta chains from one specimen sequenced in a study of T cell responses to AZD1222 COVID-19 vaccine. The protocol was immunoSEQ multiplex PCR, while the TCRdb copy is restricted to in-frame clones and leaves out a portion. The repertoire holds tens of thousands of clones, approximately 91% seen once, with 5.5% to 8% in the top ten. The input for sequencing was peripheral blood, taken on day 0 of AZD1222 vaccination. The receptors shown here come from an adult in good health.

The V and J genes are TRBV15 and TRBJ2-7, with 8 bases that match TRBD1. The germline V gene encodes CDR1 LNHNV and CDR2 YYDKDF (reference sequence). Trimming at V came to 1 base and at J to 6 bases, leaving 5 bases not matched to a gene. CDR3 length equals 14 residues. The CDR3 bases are TGTGCCACCAGCAGAGGACAGGGGAAGGCCGAGCAGTACTTC. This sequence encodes CATSRGQGKAEQYF.

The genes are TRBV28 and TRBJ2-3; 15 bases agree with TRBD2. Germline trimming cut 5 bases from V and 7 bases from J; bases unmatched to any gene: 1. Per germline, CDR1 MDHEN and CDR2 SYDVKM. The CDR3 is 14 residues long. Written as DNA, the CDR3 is TGTGCCAGCAGTGGGACTAGCGGGAGGAATACGCAGTATTTT. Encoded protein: CASSGTSGRNTQYF.

In DNA form, the CDR3 reads TGTGCCAGCAGCTTAGATCGGGCCCCCAGCTCCTACAATGAGCAGTTCTTC. Encoded protein: CASSLDRAPSSYNEQFF. The V gene is TRBV11-3, the J gene TRBJ2-1, with unresolved D. CDR3 length: 17 amino acids. Germline V gene lookup returns CDR1 SGHNT and CDR2 YENEEA. V was clipped by 0 bases and J by 0 bases, with 12 bases between them.

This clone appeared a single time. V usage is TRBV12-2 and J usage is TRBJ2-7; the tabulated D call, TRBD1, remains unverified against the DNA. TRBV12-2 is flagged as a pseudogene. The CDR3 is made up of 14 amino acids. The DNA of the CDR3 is TGTGCAAGTCGCTTAGCGGACAGGGAGGGCGAGCAGTACTTC. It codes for CASRLADREGEQYF.

The CDR3 spells CASSSRLAGESTDTQYF. The DNA of the CDR3 is TGTGCCAGCAGCTCAAGACTAGCGGGGGAGTCCACAGATACGCAGTATTTT. This sequence joins TRBV11-2 and TRBJ2-3; 12 bases are a match to TRBD2. The CDR3 has 17 amino acids. The germline CDR1 and CDR2 sequences are SGHAT and FQNNGV. The V gene end was trimmed by 4 bases and the J gene end by 2 bases; junction bases not matched to a gene: 7.

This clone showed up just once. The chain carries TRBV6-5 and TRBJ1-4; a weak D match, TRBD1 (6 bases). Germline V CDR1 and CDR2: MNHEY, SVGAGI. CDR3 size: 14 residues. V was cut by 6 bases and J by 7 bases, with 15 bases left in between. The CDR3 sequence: CASRKGGLGEKLFF. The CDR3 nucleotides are TGTGCCAGCAGGAAAGGGGGGCTCGGTGAAAAACTGTTTTTT.

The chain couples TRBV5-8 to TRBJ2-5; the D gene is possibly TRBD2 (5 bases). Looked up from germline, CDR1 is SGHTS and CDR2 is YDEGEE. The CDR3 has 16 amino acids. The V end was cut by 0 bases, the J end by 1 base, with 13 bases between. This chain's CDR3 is CASSLGGRGGQETQYF. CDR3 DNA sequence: TGTGCCAGCAGCTTGGGGGGAAGAGGAGGCCAAGAGACCCAGTACTTC.

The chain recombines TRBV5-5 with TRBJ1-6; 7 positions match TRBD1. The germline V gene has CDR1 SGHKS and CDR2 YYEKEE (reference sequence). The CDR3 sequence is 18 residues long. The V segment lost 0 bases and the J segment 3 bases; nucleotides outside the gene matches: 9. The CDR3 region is CASSLADSTGFYNSPLHF. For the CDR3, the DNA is TGTGCCAGCAGCTTGGCCGATTCGACAGGGTTCTATAATTCACCCCTCCACTTT.